This T cell receptor (beta chain) was profiled in a study of cytomegalovirus exposure and HLA in healthy donors. This CDR3 region has 16 residues. V lost 0 bases to trimming and J lost 7 bases, with 16 bases between them. In germline, CDR1 is MGHRA, CDR2 YSYEKL. It was with 60 Vbeta and 13 Jbeta primers that the PCR ran. Clones were sequenced by immunoSEQ multiplex PCR, and TCRdb holds only the in-frame ones, with some missing. Of fewer than 130,000 clones detected, more than 65% appear once; the ten largest clones hold about 6.8%. In this sample, this clone turned up once. Sequencing was performed on PBMCs. This receptor was obtained from a man between 25 and 39 years old in good health and CMV-seropositive. The genes are TRBV4-1 and TRBJ2-1; weak D call: TRBD1 (7 bases). The CDR3 DNA sequence: TGCGCCAGCAGCCAAGAGTACAGGGGACTGAGGAATGAGCAGTTCTTC. It specifies CASSQEYRGLRNEQFF.